This TCR beta chain was found in a study of regulatory T cells in long-lasting Graves disease. Study details: Newly diagnosed Graves' patients took antithyroid drugs under 3 months. Study results and limitations: Newly diagnosed patients had higher TCR diversity than persistent Graves' patients did.

Trimming removed 4 bases from V and 5 bases from J; junction bases left unmatched: 8. Germline assignment: CDR1 SGHNT and CDR2 YYREEE (reference sequence). The CDR3 covers 15 residues. As for time point: newly diagnosed GD, antithyroid drugs for less than 3 months. Generation of the TCR library employed RNA extracted from PBMCs. In building TCR beta libraries, iRepertoire HTBI primers were used together with Arm-PCR of CDR3 regions. TCRdb ran MiXCR on the multiplex PCR reads and lists one entry per CDR3 protein. The table records 350,000 to 500,000 distinct CDR3 sequences, roughly 15% of them present only once. As regards this clonotype: The antigen is not known.

The sample was also linked to a second study, of T cells in Graves' hyperthyroidism and ophthalmopathy. From that paper: Initially, a first-round RT-PCR of the TCR CDR3 employed the HTBI primer set. Blood also contained most expanded thyroid clonotypes above 0.001.

The source is a woman in her thirties with Graves disease. This sequence joins TRBV5-4 and TRBJ2-1; the match to TRBD2 covers 8 bases. The material sequenced was peripheral blood mononuclear cells (PBMCs), taken at new diagnosis, from a patient treated with antithyroid drugs. CDR3 residues: CASSPGGLGDNEQFF. DNA for the CDR3: TGTGCCAGCAGCCCGGGGGGACTAGGGGACAATGAGCAGTTCTTC.